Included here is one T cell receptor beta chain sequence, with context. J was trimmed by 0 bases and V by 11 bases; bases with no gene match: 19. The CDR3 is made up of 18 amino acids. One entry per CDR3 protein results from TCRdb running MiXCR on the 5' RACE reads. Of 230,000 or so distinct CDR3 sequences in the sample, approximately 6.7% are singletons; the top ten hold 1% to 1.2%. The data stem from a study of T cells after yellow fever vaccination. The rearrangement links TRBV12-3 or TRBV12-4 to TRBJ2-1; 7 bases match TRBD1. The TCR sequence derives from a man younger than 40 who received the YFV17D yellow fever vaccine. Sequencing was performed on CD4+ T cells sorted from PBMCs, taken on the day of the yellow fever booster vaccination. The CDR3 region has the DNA TGTGCCTTCAGTTTATATTGGGGACAGAGGAGCTCCTACAATGAGCAGTTCTTC. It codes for CAFSLYWGQRSSYNEQFF.